The clone carrying this TCR beta chain was observed many times. Antigen specificity is unknown. CDR1 is SGHTA and CDR2 is FQGNSA in the germline V gene. This CDR3 has 17 residues. V was clipped by 5 bases and J by 1 base; unmatched bases: 11. The data are from a study of regulatory T cells in long-lasting Graves disease. Time point reported: persistent/refractory GD, antithyroid drugs over 5 years with positive TRAb. The authors made the TCR library using RNA they extracted from PBMCs. Study-wide results and caveats: Graves' patients with persistent disease showed TCR diversity lower than patients newly diagnosed.

According to the study, TCR beta libraries were built with iRepertoire HTBI primers and CDR3-region Arm-PCR. TCRdb analysed the multiplex PCR reads with MiXCR anew, one entry per CDR3 protein. The sample gives approximately 400,000 distinct CDR3 sequences, 23% of which show up once; about a quarter is in the top ten. The V and J genes are TRBV7-2 and TRBJ2-5; 9 bases are a match to TRBD2. This specimen consisted of peripheral blood mononuclear cells (PBMCs), obtained when the disease was refractory, from a patient treated with antithyroid drugs. This clonotype originated in a female donor with Graves disease. The CDR3 sequence: CASSPHAASGIQETQYF. CDR3 nucleotide sequence: TGTGCCAGCAGCCCCCACGCCGCTAGCGGGATCCAAGAGACCCAGTACTTC.